Listed here are 14 T cell receptor beta chains from one sample, sequenced in a study of human T cells and chemical hapten exposure. Sample time point: pre-sensitization, week 0. This sample's treatment: therapeutic diphenylcyclopropenone sensitization with weekly scalp DPC. From the RACE reads, TCRdb called clonotypes with MiXCR, one entry per CDR3 protein. Counted here are about 85,000 distinct CDR3 sequences, 8.5% occurring once; the ten biggest clones make up just over 2.5%. Here the sequenced sample was whole blood, taken in connection with sensitization to the hapten diphenylcyclopropenone (DPC). All receptors derive from a man in his forties or fifties with alopecia areata. Some clones in this sample may be carry-over from other donors' samples.

This clonotype was picked up a small number of times. The V gene is TRBV18, the J gene TRBJ1-1, with a weak D call TRBD1 (5 bases). Germline V CDR1 and CDR2: KGHSH, LQKENI. The length of the CDR3 is 18 residues. Between the trimmed V and J ends, which lost 1 base and 1 base, there was a span of 19 bases. The DNA of the CDR3 is TGTGCCAGCTCACCACAGAGTTGGGGGGGGAATAAGAACACTGAAGCTTTCTTT. Protein sequence: CASSPQSWGGNKNTEAFF.

This clonotype was detected many times. The genes are TRBV10-3 and TRBJ2-3, with a possible D match to TRBD1 (6 bases). Germline CDR1 ENHRY, CDR2 SYGVKD. V was clipped by 10 bases and J by 5 bases, with 13 bases between them. CDR3 length: 12 residues. The CDR3 region has the DNA TGTGCCAGCAAGACCAGGGGAGATACGCAGTATTTT. Protein sequence: CASKTRGDTQYF.

The CDR3 loop reads CASREGVGNEQFF. Here the CDR3 DNA reads TGTGCCAGCAGGGAGGGGGTGGGGAATGAGCAGTTCTTC. This rearrangement joins TRBV6-6 to TRBJ2-1, with D perhaps assigned TRBD1 or TRBD2 (6 bases each). Germline lookup yields CDR1 MNHNY and CDR2 SVGAGI (reference sequence). V was clipped by 6 bases and J by 7 bases, with 13 bases between them. CDR3 length: 13 residues.

This clonotype was seen repeatedly, ten times or more. The gene calls are TRBV7-2 and TRBJ1-1; D remains unclear. The CDR3 is made up of 14 amino acids. The V and J ends lost 4 bases and 0 bases respectively, with 9 bases between them. The germline V gene encodes CDR1 SGHTA and CDR2 FQGNSA. CDR3 in DNA: TGTGCCAGCAGCTCCAGTTCCCTGAACACTGAAGCTTTCTTT. Translating it yields CASSSSSLNTEAFF. Using reference TRBV7-2 and TRBJ1-1 for the parts outside the CDR3, the full variable domain is GAGVSQSPSNKVTEKGKDVELRCDPISGHTALYWYRQSLGQGLEFLIYFQGNSAPDKSGLPSDRFSAERTGGSVSTLTIQRTQQEDSAVYLCASSSSSLNTEAFFGQGTRLTVV.

A few counts support this clonotype. This chain uses TRBV13 with TRBJ1-1; perhaps TRBD1 as D (6 bases). V lost 5 bases, J lost 2 bases, and 12 bases lay in between. The CDR3 consists of 14 residues. Germline loops: CDR1 PRHDT, CDR2 FYEKMQ (reference sequence). The DNA for the CDR3 is TGTGCCAGCAGCGCAACAGGGACCAACACTGAAGCTTTCTTT. As protein: CASSATGTNTEAFF. The variable domain in full, with the rest retrieved from reference TRBV13 and TRBJ1-1, is AAGVIQSPRHLIKEKRETATLKCYPIPRHDTVYWYQQGPGQDPQFLISFYEKMQSDKGSIPDRFSAQQFSDYHSELNMSSLELGDSALYFCASSATGTNTEAFFGQGTRLTVV.

This clonotype was found a few times. The V call is TRBV7-8, the J call TRBJ2-7; tentatively, D is TRBD2 (6 bases). The CDR3 sequence is 13 residues long. Germline CDR1 and CDR2: SGHVS and FQNEAQ. V was pared by 11 bases and J by 11 bases, with 25 bases between. The CDR3 nucleotides are TGTGCCTCCGGAGGGGATTCACCTAAGGGGAAGTACTTC. It yields the protein CASGGDSPKGKYF.

This chain joins TRBV4-1 and TRBJ2-3; perhaps TRBD1 as D (6 bases). The CDR3 runs 15 residues. Germline assignment: CDR1 MGHRA and CDR2 YSYEKL. The V and J ends lost 0 bases and 6 bases respectively, with 13 bases between them. The CDR3 reads CASSQERGQLDTQYF. In nucleotides, the CDR3 is TGCGCCAGCAGCCAAGAAAGAGGACAGCTCGATACGCAGTATTTT.

This clonotype showed up just a few times. The chain couples TRBV9 to TRBJ2-3; no clear D gene. The CDR3 contains 14 residues. V lost 0 bases, J lost 5 bases, and 10 bases lay in between. Per the germline V gene, CDR1 is SGDLS and CDR2 is YYNGEE. DNA for the CDR3: TGTGCCAGCAGCGTAGTTTATAAGGGAGATACGCAGTATTTT. It specifies CASSVVYKGDTQYF.

V and J are TRBV28 and TRBJ1-5, with no clear D. The CDR3 covers 12 residues. V lost 6 bases to trimming and J lost 7 bases, with 10 bases between them. Per the germline V gene, CDR1 is MDHEN and CDR2 is SYDVKM. Here the CDR3 reads CASRHEVQPQHF. The CDR3 DNA reads as TGTGCCAGCAGGCATGAGGTGCAGCCCCAGCATTTT.

The chain employs TRBV20-1 and TRBJ2-5; the D gene could be TRBD1 or TRBD2 (5 bases each). Looked up from germline, CDR1 is DFQATT and CDR2 is SNEGSKA (reference sequence). The CDR3 totals 14 residues. Trimming took 3 bases from V and 10 from J, leaving 21 bases between them. The DNA for the CDR3 is TGCAGTGCTAGCGGCCCCAGGGACGCCGGTGACCAGTACTTC. The encoded protein is CSASGPRDAGDQYF.

The chain couples TRBV19 to TRBJ1-5; D call uncertain. The CDR3 spans 12 residues. From germline, CDR1 is LNHDA and CDR2 SQIVND (reference sequence). The V gene lost 5 bases and the J gene lost 5 bases, with 7 bases spanning the gap. CDR3 coding DNA: TGTGCCAGTAGTCGATGGGATCAGCCCCAGCATTTT. Translating it yields CASSRWDQPQHF.

This clonotype was counted only a few times. The rearrangement uses TRBV6-2 or TRBV6-3 and TRBJ2-6, with 8 bases matching TRBD1. CDR3 length equals 19 residues. V lost 0 bases, J lost 0 bases, and 7 bases stayed unmatched. Looked up from germline, CDR1 is MNHEY and CDR2 is SVGEGT. CDR3 bases: TGTGCCAGCAGTTACTCCCCGACAGGGGCCCACTCTGGGGCCAACGTCCTGACTTTC. This sequence encodes CASSYSPTGAHSGANVLTF.

V and J are TRBV12-5 and TRBJ1-1, with 7 bases lining up with TRBD1. CDR1 is LGHNT, CDR2 FRNRAP, per germline. The CDR3 has 13 amino acids. V shed 9 bases and J 4 bases; nucleotides not matched to a gene: 8. CDR3 sequence: CASRRDSSTEAFF. CDR3 nucleotides: TGTGCTAGCCGCCGGGACAGCAGCACTGAAGCTTTCTTT.

This clonotype was observed many times. The chain combines TRBV24-1 with TRBJ2-2, with D perhaps TRBD2 (6 bases). This CDR3 region has 14 residues. Germline values: CDR1 KGHDR, CDR2 SFDVKD. The V end lost 9 bases, the J end lost 3 bases, and 13 bases lay between the germline ends. CDR3 DNA sequence: TGTGCCACCTCCCCGGGGGACTACACCGGGGAGCTGTTTTTT. Its translation: CATSPGDYTGELFF.